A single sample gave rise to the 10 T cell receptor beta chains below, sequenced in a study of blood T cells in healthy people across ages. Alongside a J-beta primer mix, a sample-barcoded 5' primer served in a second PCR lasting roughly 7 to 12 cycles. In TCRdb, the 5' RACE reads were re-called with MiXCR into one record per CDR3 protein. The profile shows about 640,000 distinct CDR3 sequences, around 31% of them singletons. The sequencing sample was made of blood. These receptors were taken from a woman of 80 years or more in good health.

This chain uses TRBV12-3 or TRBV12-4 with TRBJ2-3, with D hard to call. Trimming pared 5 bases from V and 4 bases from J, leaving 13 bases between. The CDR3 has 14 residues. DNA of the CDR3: TGTGCCAGCAGTAGAAGAGCCAGAGCAGATACGCAGTATTTT. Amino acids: CASSRRARADTQYF.

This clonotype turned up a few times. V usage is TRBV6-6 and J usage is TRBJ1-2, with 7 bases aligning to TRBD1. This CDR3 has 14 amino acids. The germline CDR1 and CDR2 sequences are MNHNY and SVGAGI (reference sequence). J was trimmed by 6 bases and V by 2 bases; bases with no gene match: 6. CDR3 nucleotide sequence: TGTGCCAGCAGTTACGAGGGGGCCGTAGATGGCTACACCTTC. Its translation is CASSYEGAVDGYTF.

In DNA form, the CDR3 reads TGTGCCAGCAGCCGCATTACTAGCGGGGGTCAACCTCGAGACTTCTACAATGAGCAGTTCTTC. The encoded protein is CASSRITSGGQPRDFYNEQFF. The chain couples TRBV3-1 to TRBJ2-1, with 11 bases that match TRBD2. The length of the CDR3 is 21 residues. V gave up 4 bases and J gave up 3 bases; unmatched junction bases: 20. Germline CDR1 LGHDT, CDR2 YNNKEL (reference sequence).

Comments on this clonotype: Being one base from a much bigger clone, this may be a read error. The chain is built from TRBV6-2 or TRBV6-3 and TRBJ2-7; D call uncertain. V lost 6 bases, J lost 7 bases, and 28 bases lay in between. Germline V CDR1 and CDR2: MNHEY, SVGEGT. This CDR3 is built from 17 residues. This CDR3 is CASSTPVLVSTYNEQYF. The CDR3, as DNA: TGTGCCAGCAGCACCCCGGTGCTGGTCAGCACCTACAATGAGCAGTACTTC.

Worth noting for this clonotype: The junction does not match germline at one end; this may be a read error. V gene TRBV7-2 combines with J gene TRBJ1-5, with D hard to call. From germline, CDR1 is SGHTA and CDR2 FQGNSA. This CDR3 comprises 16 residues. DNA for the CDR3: TGTGCCAGCAGCTCAGCTGTCGCGGGGAGCAACCAGCCCCAGCATTTT. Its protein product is CASSSAVAGSNQPQHF.

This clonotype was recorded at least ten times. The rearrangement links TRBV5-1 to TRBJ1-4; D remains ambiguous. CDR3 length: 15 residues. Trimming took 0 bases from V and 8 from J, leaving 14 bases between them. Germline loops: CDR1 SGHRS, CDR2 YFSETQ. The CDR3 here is CASSLDGQSQEKLFF. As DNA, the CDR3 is TGCGCCAGCAGCTTGGATGGGCAGTCACAGGAAAAACTGTTTTTT.

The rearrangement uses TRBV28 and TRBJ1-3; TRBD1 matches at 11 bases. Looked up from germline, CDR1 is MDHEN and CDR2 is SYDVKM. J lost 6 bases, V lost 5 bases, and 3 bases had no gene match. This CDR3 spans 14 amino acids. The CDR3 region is CASSQGQGVNTIYF. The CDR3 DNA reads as TGTGCCAGCAGTCAGGGACAGGGGGTAAACACCATATATTTT.

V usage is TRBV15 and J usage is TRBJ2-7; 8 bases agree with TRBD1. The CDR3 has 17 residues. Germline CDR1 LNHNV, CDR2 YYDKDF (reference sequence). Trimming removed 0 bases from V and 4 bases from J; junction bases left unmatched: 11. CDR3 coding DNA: TGTGCCACCAGCAGAGATAAGGCCCGAGACAGGGGATACGAGCAGTACTTC. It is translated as CATSRDKARDRGYEQYF. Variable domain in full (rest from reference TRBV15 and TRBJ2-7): DAMVIQNPRYQVTQFGKPVTLSCSQTLNHNVMYWYQQKSSQAPKLLFHYYDKDFNNEADTPDNFQSRRPNTSFCFLDIRSPGLGDTAMYLCATSRDKARDRGYEQYFGPGTRLTVT.

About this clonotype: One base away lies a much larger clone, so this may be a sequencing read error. CDR3 residues: CASQGTGADIRYF. The CDR3 nucleotides are TGTGCCAGCCAGGGGACAGGGGCGGACATTCGGTACTTC. The chain joins TRBV2 to TRBJ2-7, with 10 bases aligning to TRBD1. Germline loops: CDR1 SNHLY, CDR2 FYNNEI. CDR3 length: 13 amino acids. Trimming at V came to 8 bases and at J to 12 bases, leaving 13 bases not matched to a gene.

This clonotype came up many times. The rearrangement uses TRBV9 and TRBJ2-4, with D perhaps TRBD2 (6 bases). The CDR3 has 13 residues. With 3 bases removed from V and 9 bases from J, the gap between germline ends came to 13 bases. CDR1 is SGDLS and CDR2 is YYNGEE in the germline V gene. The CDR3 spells CASSEGLPGIQYF. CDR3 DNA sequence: TGTGCCAGCAGCGAGGGACTTCCTGGCATTCAGTACTTC.